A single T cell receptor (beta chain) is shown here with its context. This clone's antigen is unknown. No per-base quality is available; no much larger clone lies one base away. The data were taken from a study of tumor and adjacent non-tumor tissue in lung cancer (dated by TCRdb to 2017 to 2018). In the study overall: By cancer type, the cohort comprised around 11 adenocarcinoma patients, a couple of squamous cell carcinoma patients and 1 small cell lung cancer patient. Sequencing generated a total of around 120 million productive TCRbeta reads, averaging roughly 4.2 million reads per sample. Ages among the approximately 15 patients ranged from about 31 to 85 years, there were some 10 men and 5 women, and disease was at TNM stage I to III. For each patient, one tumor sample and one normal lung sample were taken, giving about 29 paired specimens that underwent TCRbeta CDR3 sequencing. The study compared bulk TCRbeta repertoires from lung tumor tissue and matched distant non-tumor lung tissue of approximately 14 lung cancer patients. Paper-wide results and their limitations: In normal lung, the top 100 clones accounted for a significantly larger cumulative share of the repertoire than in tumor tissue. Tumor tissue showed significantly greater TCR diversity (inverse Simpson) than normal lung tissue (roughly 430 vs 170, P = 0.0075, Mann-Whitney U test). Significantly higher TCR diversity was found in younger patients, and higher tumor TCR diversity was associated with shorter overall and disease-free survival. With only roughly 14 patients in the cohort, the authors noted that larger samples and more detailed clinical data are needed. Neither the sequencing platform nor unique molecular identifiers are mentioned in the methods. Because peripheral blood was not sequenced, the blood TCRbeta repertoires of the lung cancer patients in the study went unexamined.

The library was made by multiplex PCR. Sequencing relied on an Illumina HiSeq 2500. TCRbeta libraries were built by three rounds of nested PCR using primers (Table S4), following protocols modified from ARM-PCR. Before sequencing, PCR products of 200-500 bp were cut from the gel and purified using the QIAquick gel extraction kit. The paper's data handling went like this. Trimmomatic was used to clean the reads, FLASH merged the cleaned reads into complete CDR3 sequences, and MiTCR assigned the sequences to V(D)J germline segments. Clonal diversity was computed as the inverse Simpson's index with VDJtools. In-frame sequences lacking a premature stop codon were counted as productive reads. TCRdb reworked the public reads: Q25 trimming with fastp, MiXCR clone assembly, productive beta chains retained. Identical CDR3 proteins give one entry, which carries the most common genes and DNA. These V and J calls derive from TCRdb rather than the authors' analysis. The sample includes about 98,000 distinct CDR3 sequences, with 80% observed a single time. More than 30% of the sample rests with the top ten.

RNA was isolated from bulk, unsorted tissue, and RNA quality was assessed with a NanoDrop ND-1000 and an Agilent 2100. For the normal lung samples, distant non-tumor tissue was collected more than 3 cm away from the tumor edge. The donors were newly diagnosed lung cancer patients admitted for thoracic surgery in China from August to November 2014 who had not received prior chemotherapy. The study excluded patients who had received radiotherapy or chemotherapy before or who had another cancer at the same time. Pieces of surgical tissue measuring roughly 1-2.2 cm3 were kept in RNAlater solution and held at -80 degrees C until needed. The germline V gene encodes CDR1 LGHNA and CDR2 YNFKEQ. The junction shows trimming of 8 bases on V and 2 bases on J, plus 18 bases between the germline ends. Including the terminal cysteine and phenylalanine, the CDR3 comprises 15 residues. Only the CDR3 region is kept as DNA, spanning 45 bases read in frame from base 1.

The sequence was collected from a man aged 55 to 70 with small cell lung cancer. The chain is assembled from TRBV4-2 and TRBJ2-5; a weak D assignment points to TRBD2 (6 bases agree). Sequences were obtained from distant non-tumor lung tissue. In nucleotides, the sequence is TGTGCCAGCTGTCACGCGGGACTCACTCAAGAGACCCAGTACTTC. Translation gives CASCHAGLTQETQYF.